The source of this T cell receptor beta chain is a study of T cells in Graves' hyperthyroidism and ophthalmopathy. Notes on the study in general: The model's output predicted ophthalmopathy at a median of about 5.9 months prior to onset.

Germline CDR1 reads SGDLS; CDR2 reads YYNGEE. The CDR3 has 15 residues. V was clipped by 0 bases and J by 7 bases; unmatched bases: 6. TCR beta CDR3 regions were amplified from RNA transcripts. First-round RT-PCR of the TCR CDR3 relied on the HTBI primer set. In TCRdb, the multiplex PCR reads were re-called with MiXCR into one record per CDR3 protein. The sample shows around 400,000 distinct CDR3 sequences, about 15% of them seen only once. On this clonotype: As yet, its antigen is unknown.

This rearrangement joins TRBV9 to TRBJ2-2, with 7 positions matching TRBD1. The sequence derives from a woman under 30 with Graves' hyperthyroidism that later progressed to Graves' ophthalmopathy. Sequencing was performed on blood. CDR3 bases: TGTGCCAGCAGCGTAGAGAGTTCAGGGGGCGGGGAGCTGTTTTTT. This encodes CASSVESSGGGELFF.